This T cell receptor beta chain appears in the sequencing data of a study of T-cell reconstitution after alpha-beta-depleted transplantation in children. After removal of 5 bases from V and 5 bases from J, the junction contained 13 bases not matched to a gene. This CDR3 comprises 17 residues. Using unique molecular identifiers, the investigators prepared the TCRbeta library. MiXCR was run by TCRdb on the PCR reads, yielding one entry per CDR3 protein. The profile shows about 540,000 distinct CDR3 sequences, roughly 18% of them singletons. This clonotype came up a few times. The specimen comprised PBMCs from the stem cell graft donor, sampled from the stem cell graft. This TCR came from a human donor who donated a stem cell graft to a child with acute lymphoblastic leukemia. The V call is TRBV12-3 or TRBV12-4, the J call TRBJ2-3; 10 bases fit TRBD2. As DNA, the CDR3 is TGTGCCAGCAGTCCCCCCAACTTAGCGGGAGGAGGAGATACGCAGTATTTT. This codes for CASSPPNLAGGGDTQYF.